This T cell receptor (beta chain) was found in a study of cytotoxic CD8 clonotypes in ibrutinib-treated CLL. Libraries were prepared by immunoSEQ multiplex PCR; TCRdb keeps only in-frame clonotypes and omits some of them. The table has around 60,000 clones, roughly 57% seen once; the top ten hold roughly 15%. V was shortened by 7 bases and J by 2 bases, with 9 bases between the two germline ends. The CDR3 runs to 13 residues. The germline CDR1 and CDR2 sequences are LNHDA and SQIVND (reference sequence). This TCR was recovered from a human donor with chronic lymphocytic leukemia. This specimen consisted of PBMCs, obtained after 12 months of ibrutinib treatment. This chain uses TRBV19 with TRBJ1-5; no clear D gene. CDR3 protein: CASTVGGNQPQHF. CDR3 DNA: TGTGCCAGTACTGTCGGGGGCAATCAGCCCCAGCATTTT. Complete variable domain (other parts from reference TRBV19 and TRBJ1-5): DGGITQSPKYLFRKEGQNVTLSCEQNLNHDAMYWYRQDPGQGLRLIYYSQIVNDFQKGDIAEGYSVSREKKESFPLTVTSAQKNPTAFYLCASTVGGNQPQHFGDGTRLSIL.